Below are 27 T cell receptor beta chains sequenced from a single sample in a study of Tregs in tolerant kidney transplant recipients. The protocol was immunoSEQ multiplex PCR, while the TCRdb copy is restricted to in-frame clones and leaves out a portion. The data include tens of thousands of clones; the top ten clones carry about 0.83%. The source was CD4+ T cells from blood, collected before the transplant. These receptors originate from a human donor who received a combined kidney and bone marrow transplant.

To note about this clone: The observed sequence ends 3 residues before the CDR3 terminus, with the missing tail filled in from the germline J gene. This sequence joins TRBV7-9 and TRBJ1-2, with D possibly TRBD1 on 5 matching bases. Trimming removed 4 bases at V and 6 bases at J, with 15 bases between. The V gene's germline CDR1 is SEHNR and CDR2 FQNEAQ (reference sequence). This CDR3 is 14 amino acids long. The CDR3 bases that were read are TGTGCCAGCAGCTCTCCGACCTGGGGGGATGGC. Its translation: CASSSPTWGDG. The whole CDR3 is CASSSPTWGDGYTF.

In regard to this clone: The CDR3 end falls 3 residues outside the read, so it is completed with the germline J gene. The chain links TRBV7-2 to TRBJ1-6, with D maybe TRBD1 (5 bases). Germline V CDR1 and CDR2: SGHTA, FQGNSA. CDR3 size: 14 residues. Trimming left V 3 bases short and J 6 bases short, with 9 bases between. CDR3 DNA (partial): TGTGCCAGCAGCTTGACAAGGGGTAATTCACCC. Protein product: CASSLTRGNSP. From start to end, the CDR3 is CASSLTRGNSPLHF.

To note about this clone: The read ends 3 residues early relative to the CDR3; the germline J gene fills the gap. The chain is built from TRBV18 and TRBJ1-1, with D maybe TRBD1 (5 bases). The germline V gene has CDR1 KGHSH and CDR2 LQKENI. The CDR3 sequence is 16 residues long. The CDR3 DNA, read in part, is TGTGCCAGCTCACCGAATAGTGTCAGGGTAGCCGGAGAA. As protein: CASSPNSVRVAGE. The whole CDR3 protein is CASSPNSVRVAGEAFF.

About this clone itself: With the read ending 3 residues before the CDR3 end, the germline J gene is used to fill in that end. The rearrangement links TRBV7-6 to TRBJ2-5, with a possible D match to TRBD2 (5 bases). The CDR3 is 15 residues long. Germline CDR1 and CDR2: SGHVS and FNYEAQ. The ends were cut back, 5 bases at V and 1 base at J, with 14 bases in the middle. The CDR3 here is CASSPLPGSQETQYF. The CDR3 DNA, read in part, is TGTGCCAGCAGCCCCCTGCCGGGGTCCCAAGAGACC.

A note on this clone: The read falls 3 residues short of the CDR3 end, and the missing part is taken from the germline J gene. The chain carries TRBV5-1 and TRBJ1-2, with TRBD1 matching 9 bases. The germline V gene has CDR1 SGHRS and CDR2 YFSETQ. The CDR3 runs 14 residues. The CDR3 DNA, read in part, is TGCGCCAGCAGCCCACAACAGGGGGCAGGCGGC. Amino acid sequence: CASSPQQGAGG. From start to end, the CDR3 is CASSPQQGAGGYTF.

Turning to this clone: The missing CDR3 end, 3 residues past where the read stops, is filled in from the germline J gene. The chain links TRBV18 to TRBJ2-7, with 12 bases matching TRBD1. CDR1 is KGHSH and CDR2 is LQKENI in the germline V gene. This CDR3 has 14 residues. V trimming: 3 bases; J trimming: 5 bases; junction bases outside the gene matches: 2. The CDR3 DNA, read in part, is TGTGCCAGCTCACCTGGGACAGGGGGCAACGAG. Translating it yields CASSPGTGGNE. From start to end, the CDR3 is CASSPGTGGNEQYF. Complete variable domain (other parts from reference TRBV18 and TRBJ2-7): NAGVMQNPRHLVRRRGQEARLRCSPMKGHSHVYWYRQLPEEGLKFMVYLQKENIIDESGMPKERFSAEFPKEGPSILRIQQVVRGDSAAYFCASSPGTGGNEQYFGPGTRLTVT.

Concerning this clone: The observed sequence ends 3 residues before the CDR3 terminus, with the missing tail filled in from the germline J gene. This sequence joins TRBV20-1 and TRBJ1-2; TRBD1 might be the D (6 bases). The germline V gene encodes CDR1 DFQATT and CDR2 SNEGSKA (reference sequence). This CDR3 comprises 15 residues. Trimming removed 0 bases at V and 7 bases at J, with 18 bases between. CDR3 sequence reads: CSARDGGGGAGGYTF. CDR3 DNA (partial): TGCAGTGCTAGAGATGGCGGAGGGGGGGCGGGTGGC.

Concerning this clone itself: The read ends 3 residues early relative to the CDR3; the germline J gene fills the gap. The V and J genes are TRBV7-2 and TRBJ1-1; D possibly corresponds to TRBD1 (5 bases). The V end was cut by 1 base, the J end by 0 bases, with 6 bases between. In germline, CDR1 is SGHTA, CDR2 FQGNSA. The CDR3 contains 14 residues. The CDR3 spells CASSLEGVNTEAFF. The covered CDR3 bases are TGTGCCAGCAGCTTAGAAGGGGTGAACACTGAA.

Comment on this clone: Read sequence stops 3 residues before the CDR3 end, and the germline J gene provides the missing end. The chain uses TRBV5-1 and TRBJ1-1; 8 bases map to TRBD1. The V segment lost 5 bases and the J segment 4 bases; nucleotides outside the gene matches: 7. The CDR3 loop spans 14 amino acids. Germline V lookup: CDR1 SGHRS, CDR2 YFSETQ. The sequenced CDR3 bases are TGCGCCAGCAGAGTACAGGGGGAGGGCACTGAA. Its translation: CASRVQGEGTE. The whole CDR3 sequence is CASRVQGEGTEAFF. Combining the CDR3 with reference TRBV5-1 and TRBJ1-1 gives the whole variable domain KAGVTQTPRYLIKTRGQQVTLSCSPISGHRSVSWYQQTPGQGLQFLFEYFSETQRNKGNFPGRFSGRQFSNSRSEMNVSTLELGDSALYLCASRVQGEGTEAFFGQGTRLTVV.

Concerning this clone: The read gets to within 3 residues of the CDR3 end, and the germline J gene fills in the rest. The chain joins TRBV5-1 to TRBJ1-1, with TRBD1 as a possible D gene (5 bases). V was clipped by 7 bases and J by 0 bases, with 13 bases between them. Germline values: CDR1 SGHRS, CDR2 YFSETQ. The CDR3 is 14 amino acids. CDR3 in amino acids: CASGSTAMNTEAFF. Partial CDR3 DNA: TGCGCCAGCGGGTCGACAGCTATGAACACTGAA.

Comments on this clone: The missing CDR3 end, 3 residues past where the read stops, is filled in from the germline J gene. This chain links TRBV14 with TRBJ2-3, with TRBD2 identical over 8 bases. Germline lookup yields CDR1 SGHDN and CDR2 FVKESK. CDR3 size: 13 residues. The CDR3 here is CASSQGLARAQYF. The sequenced CDR3 bases are TGTGCCAGCAGCCAAGGACTAGCGAGGGCG.

With regard to this clone: Read data end 3 residues before the CDR3 end; the end is taken from the germline J gene. The chain has TRBV6-2 or TRBV6-3 and TRBJ2-2; 9 positions agree with TRBD2. With 6 bases clipped from V and 1 base from J, the junction kept 3 bases outside the gene matches. Germline V gene data show CDR1 as MNHEY and CDR2 as SVGEGT. CDR3 length: 15 residues. CDR3 bases read: TGTGCCAGCAGCCTAGCGGGATTGAACACCGGGGAG. This encodes CASSLAGLNTGE. The CDR3 in full is CASSLAGLNTGELFF.

Turning to this clone: The CDR3 goes on 3 residues after the read ends, and that part is filled in from the germline J gene. The V and J genes are TRBV6-2 or TRBV6-3 and TRBJ1-1; D is perhaps TRBD1 (5 bases). From germline, CDR1 is MNHEY and CDR2 SVGEGT. The CDR3 contains 15 residues. V lost 7 bases to trimming and J lost 1 base, with 16 bases between them. CDR3 loop: CASTKGPPGNTEAFF. The CDR3 DNA, read in part, is TGTGCCAGCACCAAGGGGCCGCCAGGGAACACTGAA.

Comment on this clone: The read terminates 3 residues before the CDR3 end, so the remaining end is supplied by the germline J gene. The chain links TRBV7-9 to TRBJ1-2; 7 positions match TRBD1. Germline V gene sequence: CDR1 SEHNR, CDR2 FQNEAQ (reference sequence). Unmatched junction bases numbered 5, after V lost 5 bases and J lost 2 bases. There are 14 residues in the CDR3. The covered CDR3 bases are TGTGCCAGCAGCCAAAAGGACAGGAACTATGGC. Translated: CASSQKDRNYG. The full CDR3 is CASSQKDRNYGYTF.

With regard to this clone: The read gets to within 3 residues of the CDR3 end, and the germline J gene fills in the rest. The chain carries TRBV19 and TRBJ2-2; maybe TRBD2 (5 bases). The V gene's germline CDR1 is LNHDA and CDR2 SQIVND (reference sequence). Trimming stripped 5 bases from V and 4 bases from J, with 8 bases between. This CDR3 is built from 13 residues. The CDR3: CASSPGFTGELFF. CDR3 DNA, as far as it was read: TGTGCCAGTAGTCCGGGGTTCACCGGGGAG.

As for this clone: The read halts 3 residues ahead of the CDR3 end, with the missing end drawn from the germline J gene. V gene TRBV7-8 combines with J gene TRBJ2-7; a possible D gene is TRBD2 (6 bases). The CDR3 is made up of 14 amino acids. The germline CDR1 and CDR2 sequences are SGHVS and FQNEAQ. Trimming took off 4 bases at V and 6 bases at J, with 16 bases between the two ends. The chain's CDR3 is CASSSAGRFGEQYF. The DNA read from the CDR3 is TGTGCCAGCAGCTCGGCGGGGCGCTTCGGCGAG.

As for this clone: The CDR3 end is not reached by the read, which stops 3 residues before it; the germline J gene fills it in. The V call is TRBV6-1, the J call TRBJ2-3; possible D gene TRBD2, 6 bases. Trimming took 4 bases from V and 0 from J, leaving 14 bases between them. This CDR3 is 16 amino acids long. Germline assignment: CDR1 MNHNS and CDR2 SASEGT. The CDR3 here is CASSGGTFGSTDTQYF. The DNA read from the CDR3 is TGTGCCAGCAGTGGGGGGACTTTCGGGAGCACAGATACG.

The CDR3: CASVSGMLETQYF. Incomplete CDR3 DNA: TGTGCCAGCGTTAGCGGGATGCTGGAGACC. This chain links TRBV2 with TRBJ2-5; 8 nucleotides match TRBD2. The sequenced fragment ends 3 residues before the CDR3 boundary, so the rest is inferred from the germline J gene. CDR1 is SNHLY, CDR2 FYNNEI, per germline. V gave up 8 bases and J gave up 5 bases; unmatched junction bases: 7. The CDR3 is made up of 13 amino acids.

Note on this clone: The CDR3 end lies 3 residues beyond the end of the read and is filled in from the germline J gene. The J gene is TRBJ2-3, the V gene TRBV5-1; TRBD2 might be the D (6 bases). CDR3 length: 15 amino acids. V was pared by 0 bases and J by 6 bases, with 14 bases between. The germline V gene has CDR1 SGHRS and CDR2 YFSETQ. The sequenced part of the CDR3 DNA is TGCGCCAGCAGCTTGGCCAGGACTACCCAGGATACG. It encodes CASSLARTTQDT. The CDR3 in its entirety is CASSLARTTQDTQYF.

A remark on this clone: The CDR3 end lies 3 residues beyond the end of the read and is filled in from the germline J gene. The J gene is TRBJ2-2, the V gene TRBV5-1; no clear D gene. The length of the CDR3 is 15 residues. Per the germline V gene, CDR1 is SGHRS and CDR2 is YFSETQ. With 1 base removed from V and 1 base from J, the gap between germline ends came to 8 bases. CDR3 bases read: TGCGCCAGCAGCTTGCTAACCCTGAACACCGGGGAG. This translates into CASSLLTLNTGE. The full CDR3 is CASSLLTLNTGELFF.

On this clone itself: The missing CDR3 end, 3 residues past where the read stops, is filled in from the germline J gene. The V gene is TRBV2, the J gene TRBJ1-2; the match to TRBD1 covers 7 bases. Germline CDR1 and CDR2: SNHLY and FYNNEI. The ends lost 7 bases at V and 0 bases at J; junction bases unmatched: 5. The CDR3 is made up of 14 amino acids. CDR3 DNA, as far as it was read: TGTGCCAGCACCAAGGACAGGACTAACTATGGC. Encoded protein: CASTKDRTNYG. The full CDR3 reads CASTKDRTNYGYTF.

The CDR3 protein is CASSSPRHQYF. CDR3 DNA (partial): TGTGCCAGCAGCTCGCCAAGGCAT. This chain connects TRBV12-3 or TRBV12-4 to TRBJ2-4; no reliable D call. Sequencing ends 3 residues short of the CDR3 end; the germline J gene provides the rest. The CDR3 is 11 amino acids.

With respect to this clone: The read ends 3 residues shy of where the CDR3 ends; the end is completed using the germline J gene. The chain employs TRBV7-9 and TRBJ1-1; 9 bases line up with TRBD1. Germline V gene lookup returns CDR1 SEHNR and CDR2 FQNEAQ (reference sequence). With V trimmed by 3 bases and J by 6 bases, 5 bases remained unmatched. The CDR3 is made up of 14 amino acids. Incomplete CDR3 DNA: TGTGCCAGCAGCTTTCGGGACAGGGTTGCTGAA. It encodes CASSFRDRVAE. The whole CDR3 region reads CASSFRDRVAEAFF.

About this clone: The read ends 3 residues early relative to the CDR3; the germline J gene fills the gap. The chain has TRBV2 and TRBJ1-2; TRBD1 is a possible D gene (5 bases). The V gene's germline CDR1 is SNHLY and CDR2 FYNNEI. This CDR3 spans 16 amino acids. Trimming removed 4 bases from V and 0 bases from J, with 15 bases in between. CDR3 sequence reads: CASSVTAPGTNYGYTF. CDR3 DNA (partial): TGTGCCAGCAGTGTTACAGCGCCAGGGACTAACTATGGC. The complete variable domain, with remaining parts taken from reference TRBV2 and TRBJ1-2, reads EPEVTQTPSHQVTQMGQEVILRCVPISNHLYFYWYRQILGQKVEFLVSFYNNEISEKSEIFDDQFSVERPDGSNFTLKIRSTKLEDSAMYFCASSVTAPGTNYGYTFGSGTRLTVV.

Comments on this clone: The read stops 3 residues short of the end of the CDR3; the missing end is completed from the germline J gene. The J gene is TRBJ2-5, the V gene TRBV7-9; no definite D call. The V and J ends lost 4 bases and 3 bases respectively, with 9 bases between them. Germline CDR1 and CDR2: SEHNR and FQNEAQ (reference sequence). This CDR3 region has 13 residues. The CDR3: CASSSPEKETQYF. The part of the CDR3 DNA that was read is TGTGCCAGCAGCTCCCCAGAAAAAGAGACC.

In regard to this clone: The read comes to an end 3 residues before the CDR3 does, leaving the germline J gene to fill in the end. This chain joins TRBV7-2 and TRBJ1-4; no firm D call. The ends were cut back, 2 bases at V and 7 bases at J, with 14 bases in the middle. Germline V gives CDR1 SGHTA, CDR2 FQGNSA. The CDR3 consists of 15 residues. This chain's CDR3 is CASSLSQSGFEKLFF. CDR3 bases read: TGTGCCAGCAGCTTATCACAGAGCGGCTTTGAAAAA.

Concerning this clone itself: Read coverage stops 3 residues before the CDR3 terminus; the germline J gene supplies the remainder. This sequence joins TRBV10-3 and TRBJ1-1; 9 bases match TRBD1. The V and J ends lost 6 bases and 4 bases, in that order; junction bases with no gene match: 3. Germline V gene lookup returns CDR1 ENHRY and CDR2 SYGVKD. The CDR3 runs to 13 residues. The CDR3 loop reads CAIRGTGSTEAFF. The covered CDR3 bases are TGTGCCATCAGGGGGACAGGGAGCACTGAA.